This T cell receptor beta chain is from a study of T cells in Graves' hyperthyroidism and ophthalmopathy. This clonotype has more than one count but fewer than ten. The CDR3 runs 13 residues. Germline CDR1 and CDR2: MNHEY and SMNVEV (reference sequence). The V end lost 5 bases, the J end lost 6 bases, and 14 bases lay between the germline ends. RNA transcripts yielded amplified TCR beta CDR3 regions. Initially, a first-round RT-PCR of the TCR CDR3 employed the HTBI primer set. TCRdb reprocessed the multiplex PCR reads with MiXCR, giving one entry per CDR3 protein. Among fewer than 800,000 distinct CDR3 sequences listed, around 17% were seen once. Newly diagnosed hyperthyroidism, duration under 2 months, in patients aged 18 to 65. Patients having uncontrolled infection, another autoimmune disease, pregnancy or lactation were not included. The PBMCs studied were ones that came from about 9.9 ml fresh peripheral blood.

Material: blood. The TCR comes from a man aged 18-30 years with Graves' hyperthyroidism. The chain carries TRBV27 and TRBJ2-7; D is possibly TRBD1 (6 bases). CDR3 loop: CASSAQIGGEQYF. The CDR3 DNA reads TGTGCCAGCAGTGCCCAAATAGGGGGCGAGCAGTACTTC.